The entry below gives a single T cell receptor (beta chain) sequence along with its context. As to time point: inflamed ileum from the surgical specimen. TCRdb keeps only in-frame clones here, not all; method: immunoSEQ multiplex PCR. The sample lists under 14,000 clones, over 75% occurring once. Trimming removed 3 bases at V and 4 bases at J, with 13 bases between. The CDR3 runs to 14 residues. Germline assignment: CDR1 SGHDT and CDR2 YYEEEE. This specimen comes from a study of T cell repertoires in ileal Crohn's disease. V usage is TRBV5-6 and J usage is TRBJ1-2; D is undetermined. The receptor's source is an adult with Crohn's disease. The material sequenced was ileal tissue. The CDR3 reads CASSWTGSIYGYTF. The CDR3, as DNA: TGTGCCAGCAGCTGGACCGGGAGCATCTATGGCTACACCTTC.